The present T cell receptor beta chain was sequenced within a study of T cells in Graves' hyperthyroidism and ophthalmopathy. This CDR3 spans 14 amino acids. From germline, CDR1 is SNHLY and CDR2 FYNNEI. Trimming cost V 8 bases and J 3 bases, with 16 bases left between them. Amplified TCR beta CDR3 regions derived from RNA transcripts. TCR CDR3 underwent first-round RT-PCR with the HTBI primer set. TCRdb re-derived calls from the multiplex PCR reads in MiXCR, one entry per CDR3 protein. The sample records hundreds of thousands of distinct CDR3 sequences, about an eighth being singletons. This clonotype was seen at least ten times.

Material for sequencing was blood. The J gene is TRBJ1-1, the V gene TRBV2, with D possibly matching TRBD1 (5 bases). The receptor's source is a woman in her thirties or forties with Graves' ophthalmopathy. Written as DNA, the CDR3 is TGTGCCAGCGCAAACCGGGGGTCACACACTGAAGCTTTCTTT. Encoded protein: CASANRGSHTEAFF. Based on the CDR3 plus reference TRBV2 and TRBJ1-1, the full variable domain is EPEVTQTPSHQVTQMGQEVILRCVPISNHLYFYWYRQILGQKVEFLVSFYNNEISEKSEIFDDQFSVERPDGSNFTLKIRSTKLEDSAMYFCASANRGSHTEAFFGQGTRLTVV.